A single sample is the source of the 14 T cell receptor beta chains below, sequenced in a study of radiotherapy plus CTLA-4 blockade in lung cancer. Clones were sequenced by immunoSEQ multiplex PCR, and TCRdb holds only the in-frame ones, with some missing. The sample records about 19,000 clones, more than 75% being singletons. The sequencing used peripheral blood, collected from a patient treated with radiotherapy plus ipilimumab. These receptor sequences come from a human donor with non-small cell lung cancer whose response to radiotherapy plus ipilimumab could not be evaluated.

The chain links TRBV6-5 to TRBJ2-7; weak D call: TRBD2 (6 bases). Between the trimmed V and J ends, which lost 2 bases and 4 bases, there was a span of 15 bases. CDR3 size: 15 residues. Germline assignment: CDR1 MNHEY and CDR2 SVGAGI. The CDR3 here is CASSYAAEGSYEQYF. DNA of the CDR3: TGTGCCAGCAGTTACGCCGCGGAGGGAAGTTACGAGCAGTACTTC.

This chain uses TRBV7-9 with TRBJ2-5, with 7 bases fitting TRBD1. Looked up from germline, CDR1 is SEHNR and CDR2 is FQNEAQ (reference sequence). The CDR3 runs 15 residues. J was trimmed by 11 bases and V by 5 bases; bases with no gene match: 17. The CDR3 loop reads CASSRPGTVLREQYF. DNA of the CDR3: TGTGCCAGCAGCCGCCCCGGGACAGTTCTTCGTGAGCAGTACTTC.

The chain employs TRBV28 and TRBJ1-4, with D perhaps matching TRBD1 (6 bases). Trimming stripped 4 bases from V and 1 base from J, with 13 bases between. CDR1 and CDR2 from the germline V gene are MDHEN and SYDVKM. CDR3 size: 16 residues. DNA for the CDR3: TGTGCCAGCAGTTGGGTAGGGGGGGTAACTAATGAAAAACTGTTTTTT. The encoded protein is CASSWVGGVTNEKLFF. Combining the CDR3 with reference TRBV28 and TRBJ1-4 gives the whole variable domain DVKVTQSSRYLVKRTGEKVFLECVQDMDHENMFWYRQDPGLGLRLIYFSYDVKMKEKGDIPEGYSVSREKKERFSLILESASTNQTSMYLCASSWVGGVTNEKLFFGSGTQLSVL.

The chain uses TRBV7-9 and TRBJ2-3; TRBD2 aligns across 8 bases. The ends lost 1 base at V and 4 bases at J; junction bases unmatched: 4. CDR3 length: 15 residues. Germline CDR1 reads SEHNR; CDR2 reads FQNEAQ (reference sequence). CDR3 nucleotide sequence: TGTGCCAGCAGCTTAGTTAGCGGGACCGCAGATACGCAGTATTTT. It yields the protein CASSLVSGTADTQYF.

The chain combines TRBV6-5 with TRBJ1-1, with D uncertain. This CDR3 region has 13 residues. The V end was cut by 2 bases, the J end by 0 bases, with 4 bases between. Germline V CDR1 and CDR2: MNHEY, SVGAGI. In DNA form, the CDR3 reads TGTGCCAGCAGTTACCAGGTGAACACTGAAGCTTTCTTT. Its translation is CASSYQVNTEAFF.

This chain connects TRBV5-1 to TRBJ1-1, with a possible D match to TRBD1 (5 bases). V was cut by 4 bases and J by 4 bases, with 14 bases left in between. There are 14 residues in the CDR3. CDR1 is SGHRS and CDR2 is YFSETQ in the germline V gene. CDR3 sequence reads: CASSHSSGPTEAFF. CDR3 coding DNA: TGCGCCAGCAGCCATTCGTCAGGGCCCACTGAAGCTTTCTTT.

V is TRBV28 and J is TRBJ2-1; 14 positions match TRBD2. The V gene end was trimmed by 8 bases and the J gene end by 4 bases; junction bases not matched to a gene: 4. CDR1 and CDR2 from the germline V gene are MDHEN and SYDVKM. This CDR3 region has 15 residues. CDR3: CASGTSGGRYNEQFF. As DNA, the CDR3 is TGTGCCAGCGGGACTAGCGGGGGCCGTTACAATGAGCAGTTCTTC.

V gene TRBV10-2 combines with J gene TRBJ2-5; no firm D call. The DNA end lines up better with TRBJ2-7; the J call may be wrong. Germline CDR1 is WSHSY and CDR2 is SAAADI. This CDR3 region has 14 residues. CDR3 in DNA: TGCGCCAGCAGTGAAGTGGAGAAGGTCTACGAGCAGTACTTC. It translates to CASSEVEKVYEQYF.

This chain joins TRBV7-9 and TRBJ2-2, with 8 bases that match TRBD1. The trim removed 5 bases at V and 3 bases at J, leaving 2 bases unmatched. The CDR3 length is 14 residues. Germline loops: CDR1 SEHNR, CDR2 FQNEAQ (reference sequence). CDR3 nucleotide sequence: TGTGCCAGCAGCCCGACAGGGGACACCGGGGAGCTGTTTTTT. This codes for CASSPTGDTGELFF. Using reference TRBV7-9 and TRBJ2-2 for the parts outside the CDR3, the full variable domain is DTGVSQNPRHKITKRGQNVTFRCDPISEHNRLYWYRQTLGQGPEFLTYFQNEAQLEKSRLLSDRFSAERPKGSFSTLEIQRTEQGDSAMYLCASSPTGDTGELFFGEGSRLTVL.

The chain recombines TRBV10-3 with TRBJ1-6; no clear D. The CDR3 totals 15 residues. Germline assignment: CDR1 ENHRY and CDR2 SYGVKD. Trimming removed 0 bases at V and 13 bases at J, with 16 bases between. CDR3 DNA sequence: TGTGCCATCAGTGAGTCGTCAGGTCCCAGATCTCCCCTCCACTTT. Translated: CAISESSGPRSPLHF.

The V call is TRBV7-3, the J call TRBJ1-3, with 7 nucleotides matching TRBD1. The germline V gene encodes CDR1 SGHTA and CDR2 FQGTGA. The ends lost 5 bases at V and 0 bases at J; junction bases unmatched: 4. CDR3 length: 15 amino acids. This CDR3 reads CASSTSGGSGNTIYF. The CDR3 DNA is TGTGCCAGCAGCACTTCAGGGGGCTCTGGAAACACCATATATTTT.

The chain is built from TRBV7-2 and TRBJ2-1; TRBD2 agrees at 11 bases. V lost 11 bases, J lost 10 bases, and 10 bases stayed unmatched. This CDR3 comprises 13 residues. Germline V gives CDR1 SGHTA, CDR2 FQGNSA. DNA for the CDR3: TGTGCCCTTTCCCTAGCGGGGGGCGCCGAGCAGTTCTTC. Residues: CALSLAGGAEQFF.

The count of this clone is one. The rearrangement uses TRBV11-3 and TRBJ2-2; D is ambiguous. Germline V lookup: CDR1 SGHNT, CDR2 YENEEA. The CDR3 extends over 13 amino acids. Trimming pared 2 bases from V and 1 base from J, leaving 2 bases between. Here the CDR3 reads CASSLQNTGELFF. The CDR3, as DNA: TGTGCCAGCAGCTTACAGAACACCGGGGAGCTGTTTTTT.

DNA for the CDR3: TGTGCCAGCAACCCAGGGGCCTACGAGCAGTACTTC. Translated: CASNPGAYEQYF. V usage is TRBV6-1 and J usage is TRBJ2-7, with D perhaps TRBD1 (6 bases). CDR3 size: 12 residues. Trimming took off 7 bases at V and 2 bases at J, with 9 bases between the two ends. Germline V gene sequence: CDR1 MNHNS, CDR2 SASEGT.